This is a list of T cell receptor beta chains from one sample in a study of preoperative IRX-2 immunotherapy in early breast cancer. The data were produced by immunoSEQ multiplex PCR, yet TCRdb's version contains in-frame clones alone and is incomplete. The sample has 30,000 or so clones, 80% to 85% seen once. Sample: lymph node tissue, taken from a patient treated with IRX-2 immunotherapy. Receptors were obtained from a human donor with breast cancer. Each CDR3 is given with its conserved first and last residue. The D gene is left open where the match is weak. Size values are once, few and many counts, or a class for expanded clones, and some rows have none.

CASSTRDIYNEQFF	TGTGCCAGCAGTACCCGGGACATATACAATGAGCAGTTCTTC	TRBJ2-1	NA	TRBV6-8	NA
CASSTRLAGDVDTQYF	TGTGCCAGTAGTACCAGACTAGCGGGAGACGTAGATACGCAGTATTTT	TRBJ2-3	TRBD2	TRBV19	once
CASSPPTPNTEAFF	TGTGCCAGCTCACCACCGACACCGAACACTGAAGCTTTCTTT	TRBJ1-1	NA	TRBV18	NA
CASSRTALGGEKLFF	TGCGCCAGCAGTCGAACAGCCCTTGGTGGTGAAAAACTGTTTTTT	TRBJ1-4	NA	TRBV10-2	NA
CASSQRGRWVKETQYF	TGTGCCAGCAGCCAGAGGGGGAGATGGGTGAAGGAGACCCAGTACTTC	TRBJ2-5	NA	TRBV14	NA
CASSLEIGGWRNTIYF	TGTGCCAGCAGCTTAGAAATCGGGGGCTGGAGAAACACCATATATTTT	TRBJ1-3	NA	TRBV7-4	NA
CASSSGQGRYNEQFF	TGTGCCAGCAGCTCGGGACAGGGTCGCTACAATGAGCAGTTCTTC	TRBJ2-1	TRBD1	TRBV2	NA
CASSLRQLGQETQYF	TGCGCCAGCAGCTTAAGACAACTAGGCCAAGAGACCCAGTACTTC	TRBJ2-5	NA	TRBV5-1	NA
CASSNGEGILYNEQFF	TGCGCCAGCAGCAACGGCGAGGGGATCCTTTACAATGAGCAGTTCTTC	TRBJ2-1	NA	TRBV5-1	NA
CASSAWANEKLFF	TGTGCCAGTAGTGCTTGGGCTAATGAAAAACTGTTTTTT	TRBJ1-4	NA	TRBV19	NA
CASSPQDSNQPQHF	TGTGCCAGTAGTCCTCAAGATAGCAATCAGCCCCAGCATTTT	TRBJ1-5	NA	TRBV19	NA
CASGRRGQPQHF	TGCGCCAGCGGTAGGCGTGGGCAGCCCCAGCATTTT	TRBJ1-5	NA	TRBV10-2	NA
CASSLRESLAVGGEQFF	TGTGCCAGCAGCTTAAGAGAGTCCCTAGCGGTGGGAGGAGAGCAGTTCTTC	TRBJ2-1	TRBD2	TRBV11-3	NA
CATSRDSGGREKLFF	TGTGCCACCAGCAGAGATTCAGGGGGCCGAGAAAAACTGTTTTTT	TRBJ1-4	TRBD1	TRBV15	few
CASSPRVGAYEQYF	TGTGCCAGCTCACCACGCGTGGGCGCCTACGAGCAGTACTTC	TRBJ2-7	NA	TRBV18	NA
CASTFWGLCQPQHF	TGTGCCAGCACATTCTGGGGGCTTTGTCAGCCCCAGCATTTT	TRBJ1-5	NA	TRBV6-8	few
CATSEGFGDSPLHF	TGTGCCACCAGCGAGGGGTTTGGAGATTCACCCCTCCACTTT	TRBJ1-6	NA	TRBV15	NA
CASSPSVSSYNSPLHF	TGTGCCAGCTCACCCTCAGTCAGCTCCTATAATTCACCCCTCCACTTT	TRBJ1-6	NA	TRBV18	NA
CASSQVDEAEQFF	TGTGCCAGCAGCCAAGTCGACGAGGCTGAGCAGTTCTTC	TRBJ2-1	NA	TRBV7-1	NA
CASSEGLKRGRGRNEQFF	TGTGCCAGCAGTGAAGGGCTTAAGCGGGGCCGGGGGAGGAATGAGCAGTTCTTC	TRBJ2-1	TRBD2	TRBV6-7	NA
CASSQLRGTEAFF	TGTGCCAGCAGCCAGCTAAGGGGAACTGAAGCTTTCTTT	TRBJ1-1	NA	TRBV14	NA
CASSGTGGYGYTF	TGTGCCAGTAGCGGGACAGGGGGCTATGGCTACACCTTC	TRBJ1-2	TRBD1	TRBV19	NA
CASSRRPQETQYF	TGTGCCAGCTCACGACGGCCCCAAGAGACCCAGTACTTC	TRBJ2-5	NA	TRBV18	NA
CASSLSLPANTGELFF	TGTGCCAGCAGCTTATCCCTCCCCGCGAACACCGGGGAGCTGTTTTTT	TRBJ2-2	NA	TRBV11-3	NA
CASSPSGRSTDTQYF	TGTGCCAGCTCACCTAGCGGGAGGAGCACAGATACGCAGTATTTT	TRBJ2-3	TRBD2	TRBV18	NA
CASRWRGTPTDEQFF	TGTGCCAGCAGATGGAGAGGGACCCCTACCGATGAGCAGTTCTTC	TRBJ2-1	NA	TRBV2	NA
CASSRGPNQPQHF	TGTGCCAGTAGTCGGGGGCCCAATCAGCCCCAGCATTTT	TRBJ1-5	NA	TRBV19	NA
CSVEDGGAGGAKNIQYF	TGCAGCGTTGAAGATGGTGGGGCCGGCGGGGCCAAAAACATTCAGTACTTC	TRBJ2-4	NA	TRBV29-1	NA
CATSRDLGWDTEAFF	TGTGCCACCAGCAGAGATCTAGGATGGGACACTGAAGCTTTCTTT	TRBJ1-1	NA	TRBV15	NA
CASSQEALGETQYF	TGTGCCAGCAGCCAGGAGGCCCTCGGGGAGACCCAGTACTTC	TRBJ2-5	NA	TRBV11-3	NA
CASSLPPGGNWEETQYF	TGTGCCAGCAGTTTGCCCCCGGGGGGAAACTGGGAGGAGACCCAGTACTTC	TRBJ2-5	TRBD2	TRBV6-8	NA
CASSKTGANTGELFF	TGTGCCAGCAGTAAGACAGGGGCGAACACCGGGGAGCTGTTTTTT	TRBJ2-2	TRBD1	TRBV6-8	NA
CASSKTESFYVTGELFF	TGTGCCAGCTCCAAGACAGAATCCTTTTATGTCACCGGGGAGCTGTTTTTT	TRBJ2-2	NA	TRBV18	NA
CASRDTGGDSPLHF	TGCGCCAGCAGGGATACAGGTGGGGATTCACCCCTCCACTTT	TRBJ1-6	NA	TRBV10-2	NA
CASSYSYWGRDTEAFF	TGTGCCAGCAGTTACTCGTACTGGGGTCGGGACACTGAAGCTTTCTTT	TRBJ1-1	NA	TRBV6-8	NA
CASSFRLSNQPQHF	TGTGCCAGCAGTTTTAGACTTAGCAATCAGCCCCAGCATTTT	TRBJ1-5	NA	TRBV28	NA
CASTPDPSYEQYF	TGTGCCAGCACCCCAGATCCCTCCTACGAGCAGTACTTC	TRBJ2-7	NA	TRBV6-8	NA
CAWSVLGRGRETQYF	TGTGCCTGGAGTGTACTTGGCAGGGGGCGAGAGACCCAGTACTTC	TRBJ2-5	TRBD1	TRBV30	NA
CSVESLAVSYNEQFF	TGCAGCGTTGAGTCGCTAGCGGTTTCCTACAATGAGCAGTTCTTC	TRBJ2-1	TRBD2	TRBV29-1	NA
CASKDEIRDISNTGELFF	TGTGCCAGTAAAGACGAAATCCGGGACATTTCGAACACCGGGGAGCTGTTTTTT	TRBJ2-2	NA	TRBV19	NA
CASSPGDGNYGYTF	TGCGCCAGCAGCCCTGGGGACGGTAACTATGGCTACACCTTC	TRBJ1-2	NA	TRBV5-1	once
CASSIMFTGAKNIQYF	TGTGCCAGTAGTATAATGTTTACAGGGGCCAAAAACATTCAGTACTTC	TRBJ2-4	NA	TRBV19	NA
CASSQDHRSPVYEQYF	TGCGCCAGCAGCCAAGATCACAGAAGCCCCGTCTACGAGCAGTACTTC	TRBJ2-7	NA	TRBV23-1	NA
CASRPPAGFSYGYTF	TGTGCCAGCAGACCCCCTGCCGGATTCAGCTATGGCTACACTTTC	TRBJ1-2	NA	TRBV28	NA
CAQLDSSGANVLTF	TGTGCCCAGCTGGACAGCTCTGGGGCCAACGTCCTGACTTTC	TRBJ2-6	NA	TRBV7-6	NA
CSVADSWYEQYF	TGCAGCGTTGCCGACAGTTGGTACGAGCAGTACTTC	TRBJ2-7	NA	TRBV29-1	NA